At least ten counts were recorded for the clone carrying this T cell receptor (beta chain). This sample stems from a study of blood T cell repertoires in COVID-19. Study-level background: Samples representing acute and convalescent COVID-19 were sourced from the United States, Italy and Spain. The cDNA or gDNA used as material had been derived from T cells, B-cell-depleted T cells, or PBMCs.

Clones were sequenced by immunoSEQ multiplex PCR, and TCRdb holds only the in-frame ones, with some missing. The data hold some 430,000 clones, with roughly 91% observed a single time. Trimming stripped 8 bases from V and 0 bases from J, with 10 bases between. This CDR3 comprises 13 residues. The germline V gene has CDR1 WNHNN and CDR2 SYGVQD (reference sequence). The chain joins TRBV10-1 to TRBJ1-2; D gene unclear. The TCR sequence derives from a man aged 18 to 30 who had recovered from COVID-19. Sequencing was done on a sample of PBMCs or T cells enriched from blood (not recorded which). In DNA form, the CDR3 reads TGCGCCAGCTCAGCGGCCCCTAACTATGGCTACACCTTC. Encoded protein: CASSAAPNYGYTF.